These 23 T cell receptor beta chains were all obtained from the same sample, sequenced in a study of shared clonotypes between healthy human individuals. The data were produced by immunoSEQ multiplex PCR, yet TCRdb's version contains in-frame clones alone and is incomplete. The sample has about 380,000 clones, around 96% seen once. Material for sequencing was memory CD8+ T cells sorted from blood. The subset: CD45RO+ cells pooled with CCR7-negative TemRA cells. These receptors all stem from a man younger than 40 in good health.

The CDR3 loop reads CASSPSRGGEAFF. The CDR3 coding sequence is TGTGCCAGCAGCCCCAGTCGCGGGGGCGAAGCTTTCTTT. The chain couples TRBV11-1 to TRBJ1-1; TRBD1 might be the D (6 bases). Trimming removed 5 bases at V and 8 bases at J, with 15 bases between. Germline V gene data show CDR1 as SGHAT and CDR2 as FQDESV (reference sequence). The CDR3 runs 13 residues.

This clone was seen only once. This chain connects TRBV5-1 to TRBJ1-6; 11 bases are shared with TRBD1. The V gene end was trimmed by 4 bases and the J gene end by 10 bases; junction bases not matched to a gene: 4. Germline V gene lookup returns CDR1 SGHRS and CDR2 YFSETQ. There are 14 residues in the CDR3. In DNA, the CDR3 is TGCGCCAGCAGCCCCGGACAGGGGGCCTCACCCCTCCACTTT. Translating it yields CASSPGQGASPLHF.

This clone appeared once. The chain uses TRBV5-1 and TRBJ2-6, with 10 bases matching TRBD2. The CDR3 spans 17 residues. J was trimmed by 3 bases and V by 0 bases; bases with no gene match: 3. The germline CDR1 and CDR2 sequences are SGHRS and YFSETQ. The CDR3 nucleotides are TGCGCCAGCAGCTTGGGAGTAGCGGGAGGTGGGGCCAACGTCCTGACTTTC. Protein product: CASSLGVAGGGANVLTF.

This chain joins TRBV28 and TRBJ2-5; weak D call: TRBD1 (7 bases). The V gene's germline CDR1 is MDHEN and CDR2 SYDVKM. CDR3 length: 15 amino acids. With 2 bases removed from V and 0 bases from J, the gap between germline ends came to 10 bases. The CDR3 here is CASSLGGTDQETQYF. DNA for the CDR3: TGTGCCAGCAGTTTAGGCGGGACAGACCAAGAGACCCAGTACTTC.

J is TRBJ1-4 and V is TRBV28; 8 bases map to TRBD1. Per the germline V gene, CDR1 is MDHEN and CDR2 is SYDVKM. Trimming removed 0 bases from V and 6 bases from J; junction bases left unmatched: 0. This CDR3 has 14 amino acids. DNA for the CDR3: TGTGCCAGCAGTTTATGGGACAGGGATGAAAAACTGTTTTTT. Protein product: CASSLWDRDEKLFF.

The chain uses TRBV19 and TRBJ2-3; D gene uncertain. The germline V gene has CDR1 LNHDA and CDR2 SQIVND (reference sequence). The CDR3 has 14 residues. V lost 1 base and J lost 2, with 7 bases in between. CDR3 in DNA: TGTGCCAGTAGTATAGTACACACCACAGATACGCAGTATTTT. Translated, it gives CASSIVHTTDTQYF.

The V and J genes are TRBV28 and TRBJ2-7; D may be TRBD1 or TRBD2 (5 bases each). This CDR3 contains 15 residues. The germline CDR1 and CDR2 sequences are MDHEN and SYDVKM. V gave up 3 bases and J gave up 2 bases, with 14 bases separating them. The CDR3 region is CASSLWVVGAYEQYF. In nucleotides, the CDR3 is TGTGCCAGCAGTTTGTGGGTCGTGGGGGCCTACGAGCAGTACTTC.

The rearrangement uses TRBV19 and TRBJ2-3; 9 bases are shared with TRBD1. The junction had 6 bases not matched to a gene; V was cut back by 5 bases and J by 9 bases. Germline lookup yields CDR1 LNHDA and CDR2 SQIVND (reference sequence). The CDR3 length is 13 residues. CDR3 in DNA: TGTGCCAGTAGTCCTACAGGGGGCGACACGCAGTATTTT. It is translated as CASSPTGGDTQYF.

This chain's CDR3 is CASSVPGTGCQPQHF. Written as DNA, the CDR3 is TGCGCCAGCAGCGTACCCGGGACAGGGTGTCAGCCCCAGCATTTT. This chain connects TRBV10-1 to TRBJ1-5; 9 bases agree with TRBD1. Germline values: CDR1 WNHNN, CDR2 SYGVQD (reference sequence). Trimming cost V 6 bases and J 6 bases; bases outside gene matches: 9. The length of the CDR3 is 15 residues.

The chain recombines TRBV4-2 with TRBJ2-3, with D unclear. The germline V gene has CDR1 LGHNA and CDR2 YNFKEQ. The V gene lost 1 base and the J gene lost 6 bases, with 11 bases spanning the gap. The CDR3 is 14 amino acids. CDR3 in DNA: TGTGCCAGCAGCCAAGGGGCCTATTCGGATACGCAGTATTTT. Amino acid sequence: CASSQGAYSDTQYF.

V is TRBV5-6 and J is TRBJ2-3; 10 bases agree with TRBD2. V was clipped by 4 bases and J by 1 base; unmatched bases: 9. There are 17 residues in the CDR3. Germline V gene sequence: CDR1 SGHDT, CDR2 YYEEEE. The CDR3 DNA reads TGTGCCAGCAGCACGGGACTAGCGTGGATTGGCACAGATACGCAGTATTTT. Its protein product is CASSTGLAWIGTDTQYF.

This chain joins TRBV10-3 and TRBJ2-7; D is perhaps TRBD2 (5 bases). The CDR3 contains 13 residues. CDR1 is ENHRY, CDR2 SYGVKD, per germline. Deletions cut 7 bases from V and 4 bases from J, with 14 bases between. The CDR3 DNA follows: TGTGCCATCAAAGCTAGCATAACTTACGAGCAGTACTTC. Translating it yields CAIKASITYEQYF.

The V gene is TRBV5-1, the J gene TRBJ2-2, with 11 bases aligning to TRBD2. Germline CDR1 is SGHRS and CDR2 is YFSETQ. Trimming cost V 4 bases and J 3 bases; bases outside gene matches: 14. This CDR3 is 19 amino acids long. The CDR3: CASSGIAGGPRPYTGELFF. The CDR3 DNA sequence: TGCGCCAGCAGCGGAATAGCGGGAGGGCCCAGACCTTACACCGGGGAGCTGTTTTTT.

The J gene is TRBJ2-1, the V gene TRBV2; TRBD1 aligns across 10 bases. Per germline, CDR1 SNHLY and CDR2 FYNNEI. Losses at the gene ends were 2 bases for V and 7 bases for J; bases not matched to a gene: 8. There are 16 residues in the CDR3. The CDR3 is CASSERGGQGRNEQFF. CDR3 nucleotides: TGTGCCAGCAGTGAAAGAGGGGGACAGGGGCGGAATGAGCAGTTCTTC. Full variable domain (remainder filled in from reference TRBV2 and TRBJ2-1): EPEVTQTPSHQVTQMGQEVILRCVPISNHLYFYWYRQILGQKVEFLVSFYNNEISEKSEIFDDQFSVERPDGSNFTLKIRSTKLEDSAMYFCASSERGGQGRNEQFFGPGTRLTVL.

About this clone: At one of its ends the junction is not consistent with the germline gene, which may arise from a read error. The V and J genes are TRBV6-5 and TRBJ2-7; 9 bases line up with TRBD1. The length of the CDR3 is 12 residues. Per germline, CDR1 MNHEY and CDR2 SVGAGI. The CDR3 region has the DNA TGTGCCAGCAGTTACGGGGACAGGGTGCTGCACTTC. Translation: CASSYGDRVLHF.

The chain has TRBV25-1 and TRBJ1-2; perhaps TRBD1 as D (5 bases). Germline CDR1 MGHDK, CDR2 SYGVNS. Trimming shortened V by 3 bases and J by 3 bases, and 11 bases separated the two germline ends. This CDR3 contains 14 residues. The CDR3 DNA is TGTGCCAGCAGTGAGGGGACGTCCTACTATGGCTACACCTTC. It codes for CASSEGTSYYGYTF.

To note about this clone: The junction departs from the called germline gene at one end, perhaps through a read error. The V call is TRBV13, the J call TRBJ2-7, with D possibly matching TRBD2 (6 bases). CDR1 is PRHDT and CDR2 is FYEKMQ in the germline V gene (reference sequence). The CDR3 has 15 residues. The CDR3 protein is CASSERPNGTPRSSF. CDR3 nucleotide sequence: TGTGCCAGCAGCGAACGGCCCAACGGGACTCCCCGGTCATCTTTC.

The V and J genes are TRBV29-1 and TRBJ2-1, with TRBD2 identical over 11 bases. Germline V gives CDR1 SQVTM, CDR2 ANQGSEA. The CDR3 has 22 residues. J gave up 0 bases and V 5 bases, and 24 bases lay outside the gene matches. The CDR3 spells CSVPFGGLGTSGSSLSYNEQFF. The CDR3 DNA reads TGCAGCGTTCCCTTCGGGGGCCTCGGGACTAGCGGTTCGAGCCTCTCCTACAATGAGCAGTTCTTC.

This chain joins TRBV11-2 and TRBJ2-3; weak D call: TRBD2 (6 bases). From germline, CDR1 is SGHAT and CDR2 FQNNGV. The CDR3 spans 14 residues. The V and J ends lost 1 base and 1 base respectively, with 6 bases between them. The CDR3 loop reads CASSLAGGTDTQYF. For the CDR3, the DNA is TGTGCCAGCAGCTTAGCGGGAGGCACAGATACGCAGTATTTT. The entire variable domain, with the rest obtained from reference TRBV11-2 and TRBJ2-3, is as follows: EAGVAQSPRYKIIEKRQSVAFWCNPISGHATLYWYQQILGQGPKLLIQFQNNGVVDDSQLPKDRFSAERLKGVDSTLKIQPAKLEDSAVYLCASSLAGGTDTQYFGPGTRLTVL.

The chain is built from TRBV29-1 and TRBJ2-5, with no clear D. Germline V CDR1 and CDR2: SQVTM, ANQGSEA. The V end was cut by 6 bases, the J end by 2 bases, with 13 bases between. The CDR3 totals 13 residues. CDR3 residues: CSVRTEQQETQYF. The CDR3 nucleotides read TGCAGCGTCCGGACCGAACAACAAGAGACCCAGTACTTC. The full variable domain, completed using reference TRBV29-1 and TRBJ2-5, is SAVISQKPSRDICQRGTSLTIQCQVDSQVTMMFWYRQQPGQSLTLIATANQGSEATYESGFVIDKFPISRPNLTFSTLTVSNMSPEDSSIYLCSVRTEQQETQYFGPGTRLLVL.

This chain links TRBV5-1 with TRBJ2-3; 7 bases match TRBD2. Germline CDR1 SGHRS, CDR2 YFSETQ. This CDR3 comprises 17 residues. J was trimmed by 1 base and V by 0 bases; bases with no gene match: 8. The CDR3 bases are TGCGCCAGCAGCTTGGGCCCTAGCGGTACAGGCACAGATACGCAGTATTTT. Amino acids: CASSLGPSGTGTDTQYF.

This clone was seen just once. This chain joins TRBV5-6 and TRBJ2-7; 10 bases line up with TRBD1. CDR1 is SGHDT and CDR2 is YYEEEE in the germline V gene. V trimming: 4 bases; J trimming: 7 bases; junction bases outside the gene matches: 8. The CDR3 spans 14 residues. For the CDR3, the DNA is TGTGCCAGCAGCACTGGGACAGGGGTCGAAGAGCAGTACTTC. Amino acid sequence: CASSTGTGVEEQYF.

The chain couples TRBV18 to TRBJ1-1; D uncertain. Trimming cost V 2 bases and J 0 bases, with 10 bases left between them. The CDR3 is 15 amino acids. Germline CDR1 and CDR2: KGHSH and LQKENI. The CDR3 loop is CASSPSTPMNTEAFF. The CDR3 DNA is TGTGCCAGCTCACCAAGTACACCTATGAACACTGAAGCTTTCTTT. The full variable domain, in which reference TRBV18 and TRBJ1-1 provide the parts outside the CDR3, is NAGVMQNPRHLVRRRGQEARLRCSPMKGHSHVYWYRQLPEEGLKFMVYLQKENIIDESGMPKERFSAEFPKEGPSILRIQQVVRGDSAAYFCASSPSTPMNTEAFFGQGTRLTVV.